This T cell receptor beta chain was recovered during a study of OX40 agonist ivuxolimab in advanced cancers. Assay used: immunoSEQ multiplex PCR; TCRdb lists only in-frame clones, some missing. The table shows tens of thousands of clones, with around 83% occurring only once. Trimming removed 0 bases at V and 5 bases at J, with 6 bases between. From germline, CDR1 is SGHRS and CDR2 YFSETQ. The CDR3 runs 14 residues. This clonotype was obtained from an adult with an advanced solid tumor such as melanoma, head and neck, liver or kidney cancer. This chain uses TRBV5-1 with TRBJ1-6, with D unclear. This specimen consisted of CD4+ or CD8+ T cells sorted from blood, obtained in a trial of the OX40 agonist ivuxolimab. The DNA for the CDR3 is TGCGCCAGCAGCTTGGGCGGAGATAATTCACCCCTCCACTTT. Residues: CASSLGGDNSPLHF.